Presented here are 5 T cell receptor beta chains from one specimen sequenced in a study of long-term antiretroviral therapy in people with HIV. With survey level as its setting, the immunoSEQ assay was v3.0. Clones were read by immunoSEQ multiplex PCR, and TCRdb kept only the in-frame ones, dropping some. The table has around 29,000 clones, 80% seen once. Material: unsorted PBMCs, obtained 0.3 years after starting antiretroviral therapy. The receptors were sampled from a man between 40 and 49 years old with HIV.

The chain couples TRBV18 to TRBJ2-7; D may match TRBD1 or TRBD2 (6 bases each). V was clipped by 3 bases and J by 3 bases, with 18 bases between them. The CDR3 is 16 residues long. Germline V gene sequence: CDR1 KGHSH, CDR2 LQKENI. The DNA for the CDR3 is TGTGCCAGCTCACCTACGACCCCCGGGGGCAACTACGAGCAGTACTTC. Translation: CASSPTTPGGNYEQYF. Based on the CDR3 plus reference TRBV18 and TRBJ2-7, the full variable domain is NAGVMQNPRHLVRRRGQEARLRCSPMKGHSHVYWYRQLPEEGLKFMVYLQKENIIDESGMPKERFSAEFPKEGPSILRIQQVVRGDSAAYFCASSPTTPGGNYEQYFGPGTRLTVT.

The chain carries TRBV27 and TRBJ2-7; TRBD1 matches 8 bases. The CDR3 extends over 16 amino acids. Germline V gene data show CDR1 as MNHEY and CDR2 as SMNVEV (reference sequence). Unmatched junction bases numbered 12, after V lost 6 bases and J lost 2 bases. In DNA, the CDR3 is TGTGCCAGCAGGAGAAGCGAACAGGGGGGTCCCTACGAGCAGTACTTC. It codes for CASRRSEQGGPYEQYF.

J is TRBJ2-7 and V is TRBV7-9; perhaps TRBD2 as D (6 bases). Per the germline V gene, CDR1 is SEHNR and CDR2 is FQNEAQ (reference sequence). Trimming took 3 bases from V and 3 from J, leaving 9 bases between them. The CDR3 sequence is 13 residues long. The CDR3 loop reads CASSLGTFYEQYF. CDR3 DNA: TGTGCCAGCAGCTTGGGGACTTTCTACGAGCAGTACTTC.

This CDR3 is CAISEVPGDTQYF. CDR3 DNA sequence: TGTGCCATCAGTGAGGTCCCCGGGGATACGCAGTATTTT. The chain links TRBV10-3 to TRBJ2-3, with D uncertain. Trimming cost V 2 bases and J 6 bases, with 9 bases left between them. CDR1 ENHRY and CDR2 SYGVKD come from the germline V gene. This CDR3 is built from 13 residues.

The V and J genes are TRBV28 and TRBJ2-7; tentatively, D is TRBD2 (5 bases). V dropped 1 base and J dropped 3 bases, with 13 bases sitting between them. This CDR3 has 15 residues. The V gene's germline CDR1 is MDHEN and CDR2 SYDVKM. In DNA form, the CDR3 reads TGTGCCAGCAGTTTATCTTCTAGCAGGAACTACGAGCAGTACTTC. Its protein is CASSLSSSRNYEQYF.